Following are 2 T cell receptor beta chains from one sample sequenced in a study of human T cells and chemical hapten exposure. Time point indicated: pre-sensitization, week 0. Treatment indicated: therapeutic diphenylcyclopropenone sensitization with weekly scalp DPC. MiXCR, run by TCRdb on the RACE reads, gives a single entry per CDR3 protein. The repertoire holds roughly 380,000 distinct CDR3 sequences, with approximately 5.1% as singletons. Source: whole blood, taken in connection with sensitization to the hapten diphenylcyclopropenone (DPC). The source of these receptors is a woman aged 50 to 65 with alopecia areata. Some clones in this sample may be carry-over from other donors' samples.

In regard to this clonotype: A much larger clonotype is one base distant, so this may be a read error. This rearrangement joins TRBV5-1 to TRBJ2-2, with D possibly being TRBD2 (6 bases). With 5 bases removed from V and 5 bases from J, the gap between germline ends came to 16 bases. The germline gives CDR1 SGHRS, CDR2 YFSETQ. The CDR3 has 15 amino acids. This CDR3 is CASRTGASVTGELFF. Written as DNA, the CDR3 is TGCGCCAGCAGAACCGGGGCTAGCGTGACCGGGGAGCTGTTTTTT.

This clonotype was found many times. The J gene is TRBJ2-3, the V gene TRBV5-1, with D perhaps matching TRBD2 (6 bases). Trimming removed 3 bases at V and 2 bases at J, with 10 bases between. Germline V CDR1 and CDR2: SGHRS, YFSETQ. This CDR3 has 14 amino acids. Written as DNA, the CDR3 is TGCGCCAGCAGCTCGCAGCGGGCCACAGATACGCAGTATTTT. Its protein is CASSSQRATDTQYF.